This entry features one T cell receptor beta chain sequence. What it binds is not known. This specimen belongs to a study of T cells in Graves' hyperthyroidism and ophthalmopathy. For the study at large: It was at initial diagnosis, before any treatment, that peripheral blood was collected.

Study results and limitations: The model forecast ophthalmopathy, anticipating it by a median approximately 6.1 months before onset.

RNA transcripts served as the template for amplifying TCR beta CDR3 regions. Researchers ran a first-round RT-PCR on the TCR CDR3 using the HTBI primer set. TCRdb itself ran the multiplex PCR reads through MiXCR, one entry per CDR3 protein. Of fewer than 550,000 distinct CDR3 sequences listed, about a sixth are singletons. V was pared by 6 bases and J by 6 bases, with 8 bases of the junction left unmatched. The CDR3 consists of 15 residues. Patients having uncontrolled infection, another autoimmune disease, pregnancy or lactation were not included. Each diagnosis was grounded in clinical symptoms, serum thyroxine and TRAb, thyroid ultrasound, and orbital computed tomography.

This TCR derives from a woman between 18 and 29 years old with Graves' hyperthyroidism. Sequencing used blood. The V and J genes are TRBV12-3 or TRBV12-4 and TRBJ1-6; 7 bases align to TRBD1. CDR3 amino acids: CASRASGTVNSPLHF. The CDR3 coding sequence is TGTGCCAGCAGAGCCTCCGGGACAGTTAATTCACCCCTCCACTTT.